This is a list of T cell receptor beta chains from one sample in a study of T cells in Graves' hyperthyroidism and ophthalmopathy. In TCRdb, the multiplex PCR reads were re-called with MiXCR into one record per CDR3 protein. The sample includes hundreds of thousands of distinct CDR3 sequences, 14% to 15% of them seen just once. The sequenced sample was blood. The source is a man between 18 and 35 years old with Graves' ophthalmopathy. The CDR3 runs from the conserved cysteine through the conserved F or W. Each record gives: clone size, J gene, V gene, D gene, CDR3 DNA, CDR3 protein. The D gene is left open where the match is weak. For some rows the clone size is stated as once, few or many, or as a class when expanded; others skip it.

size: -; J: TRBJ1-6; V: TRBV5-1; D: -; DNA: TGCGCCAGCAGCTTGGTTTTCGGCAGCCAGAATATTTATAATTCACCCCTCCACTTT; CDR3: CASSLVFGSQNIYNSPLHF
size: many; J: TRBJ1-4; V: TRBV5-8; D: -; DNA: TGTGCCAGCAGCTCCGCCCCGGACTTAGCATTCAGTGAAAAACTGTTTTTT; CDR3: CASSSAPDLAFSEKLFF
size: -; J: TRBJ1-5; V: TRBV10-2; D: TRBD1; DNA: TGCGCCAGCGGGACAGGCGATCAGCCCCAGCATTTT; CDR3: CASGTGDQPQHF
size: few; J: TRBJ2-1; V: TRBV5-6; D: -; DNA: TGTGCCAGCAGCTCGCCCTGGTCCTACAATGAGCAGTTCTTC; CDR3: CASSSPWSYNEQFF
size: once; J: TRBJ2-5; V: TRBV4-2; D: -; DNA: TGTGCCAGCAGCCAAGGGGCGATCGGGGGATTGGAAGAGACCCAGTACTTC; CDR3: CASSQGAIGGLEETQYF
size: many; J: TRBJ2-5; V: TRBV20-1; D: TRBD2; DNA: TGCAGTGGAATAAGTAGCGGGAAATCGGAGACCCAGTACTTC; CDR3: CSGISSGKSETQYF
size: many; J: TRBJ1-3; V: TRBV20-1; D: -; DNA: TGCAGTGCTAGTACAGGTGCTGGAAACACCATATATTTT; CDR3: CSASTGAGNTIYF
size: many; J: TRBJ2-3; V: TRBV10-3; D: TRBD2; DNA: TGTGCCATCAGTGGGGCCTGGATACTAGCGGGCAGCACAGATACGCAGTATTTT; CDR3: CAISGAWILAGSTDTQYF
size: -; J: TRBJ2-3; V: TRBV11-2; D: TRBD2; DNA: TGTGCCAGCAGCTTAGGGTTCGGGGGGGGCATGGGGCAGTATTTT; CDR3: CASSLGFGGGMGQYF
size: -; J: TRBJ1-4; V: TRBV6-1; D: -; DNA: TGTGCCAGCAGTGAAGTGTGGAATAATGAAAAACTGTTTTTT; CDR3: CASSEVWNNEKLFF
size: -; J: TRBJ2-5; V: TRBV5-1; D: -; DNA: TGCGCCAGCAGCGCGGACAAGGAAGAGACCCAGTACTTC; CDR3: CASSADKEETQYF
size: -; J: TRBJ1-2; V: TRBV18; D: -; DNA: TGTGCCAGCTCTCCGGGGACGGGAGCTACTAACTATGGCTACACCTTC; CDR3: CASSPGTGATNYGYTF
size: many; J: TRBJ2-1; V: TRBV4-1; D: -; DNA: TGCGCCAGCAGCCAAGTAGCCTCCGGCAATGAGCAGTTCTTC; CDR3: CASSQVASGNEQFF
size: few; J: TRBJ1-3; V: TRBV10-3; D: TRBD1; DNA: TGTGCCATCAGTGAGGCTCCGAACAGGGGGCGAGCTGGAAACACCATATATTTT; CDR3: CAISEAPNRGRAGNTIYF
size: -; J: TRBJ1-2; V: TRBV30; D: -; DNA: TGTGCCTGGAGTGTAAACACTAACTATGGCTACACCTTC; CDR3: CAWSVNTNYGYTF
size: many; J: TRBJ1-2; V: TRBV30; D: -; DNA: TGTGCCTGGAGTGATAAAGGGGTCTGGGCCAGCTACACCTTC; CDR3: CAWSDKGVWASYTF
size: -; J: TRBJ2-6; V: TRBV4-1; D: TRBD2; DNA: TGCGCCAGCAGCCAAGGACTAGCGCGCTCTGGGGCCAACGTCCTGACTTTC; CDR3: CASSQGLARSGANVLTF
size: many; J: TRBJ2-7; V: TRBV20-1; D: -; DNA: TGCAGTGCGAGCCAGGACTCCCCAGCCTACGAGCAGTACTTC; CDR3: CSASQDSPAYEQYF
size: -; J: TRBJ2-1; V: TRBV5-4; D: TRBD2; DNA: TGTGCCGGCAGCTTAGGGACTAGCGGATACAATGAGCAGTTCTTC; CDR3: CAGSLGTSGYNEQFF
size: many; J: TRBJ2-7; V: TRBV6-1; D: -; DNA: TGTGCCAGCAGTTCCCGGGACGTGAACTACGAGCAGTACTTC; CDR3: CASSSRDVNYEQYF
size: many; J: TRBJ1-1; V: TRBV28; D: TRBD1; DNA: TGTGCCAGCAGTTACCGGGACAGGGGATCGAACACTGAAGCTTTCTTT; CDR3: CASSYRDRGSNTEAFF
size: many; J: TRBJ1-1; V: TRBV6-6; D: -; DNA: TGTGCCAGCAGTTACTCTGCCTATGAGGGAACTGAAGCTTTCTTT; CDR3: CASSYSAYEGTEAFF
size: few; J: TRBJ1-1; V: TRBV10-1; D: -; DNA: TGCGCCAGCAAGGCCGGTTCCGGGAACACTGAAGCTTTCTTT; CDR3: CASKAGSGNTEAFF
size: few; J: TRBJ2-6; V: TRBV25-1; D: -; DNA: TGTGCCAGCAGGGCGGGCAGGGAGAGAACTGGGGCCAACGTCCTGACTTTC; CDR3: CASRAGRERTGANVLTF
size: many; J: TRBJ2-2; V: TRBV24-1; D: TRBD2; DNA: TGTGCCACCAGTGATCCACCGACTAGCGGAAGCACCGGGGAGCTGTTTTTT; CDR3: CATSDPPTSGSTGELFF
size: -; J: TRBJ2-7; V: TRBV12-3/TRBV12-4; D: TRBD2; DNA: TGTGCCAGCAGTTCCCCGGGACTAGCGGGAGAGCAGCAGTACTTC; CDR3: CASSSPGLAGEQQYF
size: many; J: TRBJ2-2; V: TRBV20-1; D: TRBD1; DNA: TGCAGTGCTTCGACAGGGCTGGACACCGGGGAGCTGTTTTTT; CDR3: CSASTGLDTGELFF
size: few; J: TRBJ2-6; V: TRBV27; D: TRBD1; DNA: TGTGCCAGCTGCGGGACAGGGTGGAATGACGTCCTGACTTTC; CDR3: CASCGTGWNDVLTF
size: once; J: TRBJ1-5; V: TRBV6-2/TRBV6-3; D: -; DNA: TGTGCCAGCAGTGTCAACATGGGCAATCAGCCCCAGCATTTT; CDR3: CASSVNMGNQPQHF
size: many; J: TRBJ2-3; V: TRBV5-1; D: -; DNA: TGCGCCAGCAGCTTGGGACTAGTAGGTCCAGATACGCAGTATTTT; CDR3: CASSLGLVGPDTQYF
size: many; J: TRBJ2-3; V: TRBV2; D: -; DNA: TGTGCCAGCAGTTACAGGGCAGATACGCAGTATTTT; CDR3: CASSYRADTQYF
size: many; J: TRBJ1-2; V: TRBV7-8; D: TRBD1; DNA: TGTGCCAGCAGCATGGGACAGTCTCTCTATGGCTACACCTTC; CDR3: CASSMGQSLYGYTF
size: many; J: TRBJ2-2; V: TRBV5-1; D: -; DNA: TGCGCCAGCAGCTCCCCAATAGGTAACACCGGGAAGCTGTTTTTT; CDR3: CASSSPIGNTGKLFF
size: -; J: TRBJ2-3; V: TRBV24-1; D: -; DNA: TGTGCCACCAGCGAGACGACAGATACGCAGTATTTT; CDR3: CATSETTDTQYF
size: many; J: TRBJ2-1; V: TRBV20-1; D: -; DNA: TGCAGTGTGACAGCGCACTACAATGAGCAGTTCTTC; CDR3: CSVTAHYNEQFF